This entry describes one TCR beta chain. The data stem from a study of Ad26.COV2.S vaccination and SARS-CoV-2 variants. Regarding treatment: around 19 received Ad26.COV2.S at low or high dose, single or two shots; roughly five received placebo; per-sample allocation not given. Vaccine and placebo recipients were sampled on day 63 after the first injection. A Boston donor was an adult aged 18-55 years. Profiling relied on immunoSEQ multiplex PCR, and the TCRdb table lists in-frame clones only, not all of them. The sample carries 380,000 or so clones, about 87% recorded once. The germline V gene encodes CDR1 SGDLS and CDR2 YYNGEE. V was clipped by 0 bases and J by 12 bases; unmatched bases: 12. The CDR3 is made up of 15 amino acids.

The rearrangement joins TRBV9 to TRBJ2-1; 7 nucleotides align to TRBD2. The origin of this receptor is a person aged 18-60 years who received the Ad26.COV2.S COVID-19 vaccine or a placebo. The starting material was peripheral blood, obtained in a trial of Ad26.COV2.S vaccine versus placebo. The CDR3 nucleotides read TGTGCCAGCAGCGTAGAGGCTAGCGGAACCGTTACGCAGTTCTTC. This sequence encodes CASSVEASGTVTQFF. Full variable domain (rest looked up from reference TRBV9 and TRBJ2-1): DSGVTQTPKHLITATGQRVTLRCSPRSGDLSVYWYQQSLDQGLQFLIQYYNGEERAKGNILERFSAQQFPDLHSELNLSSLELGDSALYFCASSVEASGTVTQFFGPGTRLTVL.